Listed here are 27 T cell receptor beta chains from one sample, sequenced in a study of shared clonotypes between healthy human individuals. The protocol was immunoSEQ multiplex PCR, while the TCRdb copy is restricted to in-frame clones and leaves out a portion. The top ten clones hold 0.95% to 1.5% of a sample with roughly 1,800,000 clones, roughly 94% of them seen once. Terminally differentiated effector memory CD45RA+ cells were excluded by CCR7 positive selection of CD45RO-negative cells. Sample: naive CD8+ T cells sorted from blood. The source of these receptors is a man aged 18 to 35 in good health.

This clone has a handful of counts. The same CDR3 can be traced to other DNA sequences in this sample. The chain links TRBV7-9 to TRBJ1-5; D ambiguous. Germline CDR1 and CDR2: SEHNR and FQNEAQ (reference sequence). Trimming pared 3 bases from V and 4 bases from J, leaving 4 bases between. CDR3 size: 12 residues. CDR3 coding DNA: TGTGCCAGCAGCTTGGGAAATCAGCCCCAGCATTTT. This gives the protein CASSLGNQPQHF.

The chain uses TRBV30 and TRBJ1-1, with D hard to call. Germline assignment: CDR1 GTSNPN and CDR2 SVGIG (reference sequence). Trimming removed 3 bases at V and 5 bases at J, with 19 bases between. The CDR3 length is 15 residues. The CDR3 loop reads CAWSLPGGRWTEAFF. The CDR3 DNA sequence: TGTGCCTGGAGCTTACCGGGAGGTCGCTGGACTGAAGCTTTCTTT. The full variable domain, with the rest looked up from reference TRBV30 and TRBJ1-1, is SQTIHQWPATLVQPVGSPLSLECTVEGTSNPNLYWYRQAAGRGLQLLFYSVGIGQISSEVPQNLSASRPQDRQFILSSKKLLLSDSGFYLCAWSLPGGRWTEAFFGQGTRLTVV.

The CDR3 spells CASSPNLYEQYF. The CDR3 DNA reads as TGTGCCAGCAGCCCTAATCTCTACGAGCAGTACTTC. This chain connects TRBV13 to TRBJ2-7; D is uncertain. The germline gives CDR1 PRHDT, CDR2 FYEKMQ (reference sequence). The V end was cut by 5 bases, the J end by 3 bases, with 8 bases between. There are 12 residues in the CDR3.

This clone was detected only a few times. This chain uses TRBV27 with TRBJ1-1; D is possibly TRBD1 (5 bases). Germline CDR1 reads MNHEY; CDR2 reads SMNVEV (reference sequence). The CDR3 is 14 residues long. Trimming shortened V by 7 bases and J by 3 bases, and 15 bases separated the two germline ends. CDR3 sequence: CASMGYSGDTEAFF. The CDR3 DNA reads TGTGCCAGCATGGGGTACTCGGGGGACACTGAAGCTTTCTTT.

With regard to this clone: This sample also contains other DNA sequences that code for the same CDR3. The V and J genes are TRBV27 and TRBJ2-7, with a tentative D call TRBD2 (6 bases). The CDR3 covers 12 residues. Germline V gives CDR1 MNHEY, CDR2 SMNVEV (reference sequence). V lost 6 bases and J lost 3, with 9 bases in between. In DNA, the CDR3 is TGTGCCAGCAGCCCGGAGGGCTACGAGCAGTACTTC. This encodes CASSPEGYEQYF.

This rearrangement joins TRBV6-9 to TRBJ2-6; no reliable D call. Per the germline V gene, CDR1 is MNHGY and CDR2 is SVAAGI. The CDR3 runs to 18 residues. V lost 5 bases, J lost 5 bases, and 22 bases lay in between. The CDR3 DNA reads as TGTGCCAGCAGTGATGTTAGGCTACGACAAAGTCGGGCCAACGTCCTGACTTTC. Its protein is CASSDVRLRQSRANVLTF.

This clone has just one count. V is TRBV6-5 and J is TRBJ2-3; no clear D gene. CDR1 MNHEY and CDR2 SVGAGI come from the germline V gene. With 0 bases removed from V and 6 bases from J, the gap between germline ends came to 10 bases. This CDR3 is 14 amino acids long. The CDR3 reads CASSYSIPVDTQYF. The CDR3 DNA follows: TGTGCCAGCAGTTACTCCATCCCCGTGGATACGCAGTATTTT.

The rearrangement joins TRBV5-4 to TRBJ1-2; tentatively, D is TRBD1 (5 bases). The CDR3 runs 14 residues. Trimming removed 6 bases at V and 6 bases at J, with 18 bases between. Germline V CDR1 and CDR2: SGHNT, YYREEE (reference sequence). CDR3 nucleotide sequence: TGTGCCAGCATCCTTACAGGAGGGATTGATGGCTACACCTTC. As protein: CASILTGGIDGYTF.

The V call is TRBV11-2, the J call TRBJ2-5; TRBD1 or TRBD2 may be the D gene (5 bases each). CDR1 is SGHAT, CDR2 FQNNGV, per germline. The CDR3 contains 13 residues. V was trimmed by 4 bases and J by 5 bases, leaving 11 bases between them. For the CDR3, the DNA is TGTGCCAGCAGCTCGGGGCTGGCGGAGACCCAGTACTTC. Residues: CASSSGLAETQYF.

V is TRBV7-9 and J is TRBJ2-5; D not certain. V was cut by 5 bases and J by 0 bases, with 7 bases left in between. Germline V gene lookup returns CDR1 SEHNR and CDR2 FQNEAQ (reference sequence). This CDR3 is built from 13 residues. The CDR3 sequence: CASSMDHQETQYF. For the CDR3, the DNA is TGTGCCAGCAGCATGGACCACCAAGAGACCCAGTACTTC.

This rearrangement joins TRBV7-9 to TRBJ1-4; tentatively, D is TRBD1 (6 bases). Germline V CDR1 and CDR2: SEHNR, FQNEAQ (reference sequence). This CDR3 has 16 residues. Trimming took off 4 bases at V and 2 bases at J, with 14 bases between the two ends. CDR3 residues: CASSWGRVGTNEKLFF. The CDR3 nucleotides are TGTGCCAGCAGCTGGGGGCGGGTCGGGACTAATGAAAAACTGTTTTTT.

The chain recombines TRBV19 with TRBJ1-5; perhaps TRBD1 as D (5 bases). Germline CDR1 and CDR2: LNHDA and SQIVND (reference sequence). The CDR3 covers 15 residues. Trimming shortened V by 4 bases and J by 3 bases, and 13 bases separated the two germline ends. CDR3 coding DNA: TGTGCCAGTAGTACCTCCGGGGACCCCAATCAGCCCCAGCATTTT. It specifies CASSTSGDPNQPQHF.

This sequence joins TRBV2 and TRBJ2-1, with 7 nucleotides matching TRBD2. The germline CDR1 and CDR2 sequences are SNHLY and FYNNEI. The CDR3 has 14 amino acids. The V and J ends lost 4 bases and 8 bases, in that order; junction bases with no gene match: 8. DNA for the CDR3: TGTGCCAGCAGTGCGGTGGGGGGGTTAGATGAGCAGTTCTTC. This encodes CASSAVGGLDEQFF.

The gene calls are TRBV9 and TRBJ2-7; no clear D gene. The ends were cut back, 4 bases at V and 3 bases at J, with 17 bases in the middle. Germline V gene data show CDR1 as SGDLS and CDR2 as YYNGEE. The CDR3 is made up of 15 amino acids. The CDR3 sequence: CASSPGPISVYEQYF. The CDR3 nucleotides read TGTGCCAGCAGCCCCGGACCGATTTCCGTCTACGAGCAGTACTTC. Combining the CDR3 with reference TRBV9 and TRBJ2-7 gives the whole variable domain DSGVTQTPKHLITATGQRVTLRCSPRSGDLSVYWYQQSLDQGLQFLIQYYNGEERAKGNILERFSAQQFPDLHSELNLSSLELGDSALYFCASSPGPISVYEQYFGPGTRLTVT.

On this clone: At one end, the junction sequence differs from germline, possibly due to a read error. The rearrangement uses TRBV7-7 and TRBJ2-1, with D hard to call. Germline V CDR1 and CDR2: SSHAT, FNYEAQ (reference sequence). The CDR3 has 15 amino acids. The CDR3 spells CASSLVASSYNEQFF. The DNA for the CDR3 is TGTGCTAGCAGCTTAGTAGCTAGTTCCTACAATGAGCAGTTCTTC.

The genes are TRBV6-5 and TRBJ1-5; 7 bases align to TRBD1. The CDR3 spans 15 residues. The germline V gene has CDR1 MNHEY and CDR2 SVGAGI. V was clipped by 4 bases and J by 0 bases; unmatched bases: 3. Here the CDR3 reads CASSSGQYSNQPQHF. CDR3 nucleotides: TGTGCCAGCAGTTCGGGACAGTATAGCAATCAGCCCCAGCATTTT.

The V and J genes are TRBV15 and TRBJ2-2; D is perhaps TRBD1 (5 bases). The germline V and J ends were trimmed by 2 bases and 8 bases, with 12 bases remaining between them. The V gene's germline CDR1 is LNHNV and CDR2 YYDKDF (reference sequence). This CDR3 contains 14 residues. This chain's CDR3 is CATSRLGDRGELFF. CDR3 nucleotides: TGTGCCACCAGCAGACTAGGGGATAGGGGGGAGCTGTTTTTT.

This chain joins TRBV7-8 and TRBJ2-6; D may match TRBD1 or TRBD2 (6 bases each). The germline V and J ends were trimmed by 5 bases and 2 bases, with 22 bases remaining between them. Germline assignment: CDR1 SGHVS and CDR2 FQNEAQ. This CDR3 has 19 residues. CDR3 sequence: CASSRRTSNREAGANVLTF. CDR3 nucleotides: TGTGCCAGCAGCAGACGGACCTCTAACAGGGAGGCTGGGGCCAACGTCCTGACTTTC.

The V gene is TRBV27, the J gene TRBJ1-1; D is uncertain. Germline CDR1 reads MNHEY; CDR2 reads SMNVEV (reference sequence). This CDR3 contains 13 residues. Trimming pared 1 base from V and 3 bases from J, leaving 6 bases between. As DNA, the CDR3 is TGTGCCAGCAGTTTATACAGATACACTGAAGCTTTCTTT. It encodes CASSLYRYTEAFF.

The V gene is TRBV6-5, the J gene TRBJ1-2, with unresolved D. Trimming removed 0 bases at V and 7 bases at J, with 18 bases between. CDR3 length equals 16 residues. Germline lookup yields CDR1 MNHEY and CDR2 SVGAGI. CDR3: CASSYSSAKSEPGYTF. DNA for the CDR3: TGTGCCAGCAGTTACTCGTCAGCAAAATCGGAACCTGGCTACACCTTC.

V usage is TRBV6-6 and J usage is TRBJ2-5; 10 bases line up with TRBD2. Trimming took 8 bases from V and 2 from J; bases not matched to a gene: 5. The CDR3 extends over 14 amino acids. The germline V gene has CDR1 MNHNY and CDR2 SVGAGI (reference sequence). The CDR3, as DNA: TGTGCCAGCGGAGCGGGGGGGAGACAAGAGACCCAGTACTTC. It yields the protein CASGAGGRQETQYF.

The genes are TRBV25-1 and TRBJ2-1, with D possibly TRBD2 on 6 matching bases. Germline V CDR1 and CDR2: MGHDK, SYGVNS. V was shortened by 3 bases and J by 7 bases, with 13 bases between the two germline ends. This CDR3 contains 14 residues. The CDR3 nucleotides are TGTGCCAGCAGTGACCCTCTAGCGAGGAATGAGCAGTTCTTC. It specifies CASSDPLARNEQFF.

Comments on this clone: The same CDR3 also results from other DNA sequences found in this sample. This chain links TRBV2 with TRBJ1-2, with no clear D. There are 11 residues in the CDR3. The ends were cut back, 1 base at V and 8 bases at J, with 5 bases in the middle. Germline CDR1 SNHLY, CDR2 FYNNEI. The CDR3 DNA reads as TGTGCCAGCAGTGAAGGGTACGGCTACACCTTC. The encoded protein is CASSEGYGYTF. The full variable domain, with the rest looked up from reference TRBV2 and TRBJ1-2, is EPEVTQTPSHQVTQMGQEVILRCVPISNHLYFYWYRQILGQKVEFLVSFYNNEISEKSEIFDDQFSVERPDGSNFTLKIRSTKLEDSAMYFCASSEGYGYTFGSGTRLTVV.

This chain links TRBV4-3 with TRBJ2-3, with D unresolved. Trimming left V 0 bases short and J 2 bases short, with 6 bases between. Germline V gives CDR1 LGHNA, CDR2 YSLEER. The CDR3 runs to 14 residues. The CDR3 DNA sequence: TGCGCCAGCAGCCAAGATGGCACCACAGATACGCAGTATTTT. Its translation: CASSQDGTTDTQYF.

V usage is TRBV13 and J usage is TRBJ1-1; no clear D. Trimming took 1 base from V and 3 from J, leaving 6 bases between them. Looked up from germline, CDR1 is PRHDT and CDR2 is FYEKMQ (reference sequence). This CDR3 is built from 13 residues. In DNA form, the CDR3 reads TGTGCCAGCAGCTTAGCACGGCACACTGAAGCTTTCTTT. Translation gives CASSLARHTEAFF.

The chain couples TRBV28 to TRBJ2-1; D is tentatively TRBD1 or TRBD2 (5 bases each). This CDR3 has 18 amino acids. Between the trimmed V and J ends, which lost 10 bases and 7 bases, there was a span of 32 bases. In germline, CDR1 is MDHEN, CDR2 SYDVKM. In DNA, the CDR3 is TGTGCCATCAGCCCCGGGACCGAGGGACCTTTAGGTGGGAATGAGCAGTTCTTC. It translates to CAISPGTEGPLGGNEQFF.

This clone was seen more than once but under ten times. The J gene is TRBJ1-2, the V gene TRBV5-4, with 9 nucleotides matching TRBD1. With V trimmed by 4 bases and J by 6 bases, 7 bases remained unmatched. This CDR3 contains 14 residues. Germline lookup yields CDR1 SGHNT and CDR2 YYREEE (reference sequence). CDR3 sequence reads: CASSPGQGLDGYTF. In nucleotides, the CDR3 is TGTGCCAGCAGCCCCGGACAGGGGCTCGATGGCTACACCTTC.